This paragraph covers one T cell receptor beta chain sequence. This record belongs to a study of blood T cell repertoires in COVID-19. Authors' analysis steps: Estimates of nucleated cell counts were drawn from the amplification of reference gene primers. Profiling relied on immunoSEQ multiplex PCR, and the TCRdb table lists in-frame clones only, not all of them. V, J and clone size are those of that table, while D and trimming were read from the DNA. The data hold about 140,000 clones, with around nine tenths observed a single time. V dropped 8 bases and J dropped 2 bases, with 11 bases sitting between them. The V gene's germline CDR1 is MNHEY and CDR2 SVGAGI. The CDR3 totals 13 residues.

The J gene is TRBJ2-3, the V gene TRBV6-5, with D tentatively TRBD2 (6 bases). The sequence was collected from a woman aged 40 to 49 with acute or convalescent COVID-19. The sample comprised peripheral blood. The CDR3 region has the DNA TGTGCCAGCCGGGACTTCACCACAGATACGCAGTATTTT. Protein product: CASRDFTTDTQYF.